These 16 T cell receptor beta chains were all obtained from the same sample, sequenced in a study of blood T cell repertoires in COVID-19. Produced via immunoSEQ multiplex PCR; TCRdb's table is partial and in-frame only. The sample has about 200,000 clones, over 70% seen once. Sample: peripheral blood. These receptors were taken from a woman older than 75 with acute or convalescent COVID-19.

The V gene is TRBV4-2, the J gene TRBJ1-1; D possibly corresponds to TRBD1 (6 bases). CDR1 and CDR2 from the germline V gene are LGHNA and YNFKEQ. The CDR3 consists of 15 residues. V dropped 5 bases and J dropped 3 bases, with 16 bases sitting between them. DNA for the CDR3: TGTGCCAGCAGCTCCACGGACAGTCCACACACTGAAGCTTTCTTT. Translating gives CASSSTDSPHTEAFF.

The table lists this clone with a count of one. The genes are TRBV7-9 and TRBJ1-2; 7 bases match TRBD1. The CDR3 is made up of 14 amino acids. V was pared by 5 bases and J by 4 bases, with 7 bases of the junction left unmatched. Germline V gene data show CDR1 as SEHNR and CDR2 as FQNEAQ (reference sequence). CDR3 loop: CASSPGTDVYGYTF. CDR3 DNA: TGTGCCAGCAGCCCGGGGACAGACGTCTATGGCTACACCTTC.

This sequence joins TRBV7-2 and TRBJ1-6; D unresolved. From germline, CDR1 is SGHTA and CDR2 FQGNSA. The germline V and J ends were trimmed by 5 bases and 10 bases, with 21 bases remaining between them. The CDR3 has 16 residues. CDR3 protein: CASSLNGGVNPSPLHF. CDR3 DNA: TGTGCCAGCAGCCTAAATGGCGGGGTGAACCCCTCACCCCTCCACTTT.

A single count supports this clone. J is TRBJ2-1 and V is TRBV24-1; tentative D call: TRBD2 (5 bases). Per germline, CDR1 KGHDR and CDR2 SFDVKD. CDR3 length: 15 amino acids. Trimming took off 6 bases at V and 6 bases at J, with 17 bases between the two ends. CDR3 residues: CATSHRTARGNEQFF. In DNA form, the CDR3 reads TGTGCCACCAGTCACCGTACCGCCCGGGGCAATGAGCAGTTCTTC.

V is TRBV4-2 and J is TRBJ2-7; the match to TRBD2 covers 9 bases. V shed 4 bases and J 2 bases; nucleotides not matched to a gene: 6. This CDR3 contains 15 residues. The germline CDR1 and CDR2 sequences are LGHNA and YNFKEQ. The CDR3 DNA reads as TGTGCCAGCAGCCGACAGACTAGCGGAACCTACGAGCAGTACTTC. Protein sequence: CASSRQTSGTYEQYF.

V gene TRBV18 combines with J gene TRBJ1-6; D call uncertain. V was clipped by 3 bases and J by 0 bases, with 9 bases between them. The CDR3 sequence is 16 residues long. Germline V CDR1 and CDR2: KGHSH, LQKENI. The chain's CDR3 is CASSPMEGSYNSPLHF. CDR3 coding DNA: TGTGCCAGCTCACCCATGGAGGGCTCCTATAATTCACCCCTCCACTTT.

CDR3 DNA: TGCGCCAGCAGCCAGGGACTAGCGGGAGGAAGTGAGCAGTTCTTC. Translated: CASSQGLAGGSEQFF. V is TRBV5-1 and J is TRBJ2-1; 15 nucleotides line up with TRBD2. The V gene end was trimmed by 4 bases and the J gene end by 9 bases; junction bases not matched to a gene: 5. CDR1 is SGHRS, CDR2 YFSETQ, per germline. The CDR3 loop spans 15 amino acids.

The chain couples TRBV3-1 (or the pseudogene TRBV3-2) to TRBJ2-5; D might be TRBD1 (6 bases). The V gene lost 6 bases and the J gene lost 1 base, with 15 bases spanning the gap. Per the germline V gene, CDR1 is LGHDT and CDR2 is YNNKEL (reference sequence). This CDR3 has 15 residues. The CDR3 sequence: CASRGTHSGQETQYF. The CDR3 nucleotides read TGTGCCAGCAGGGGGACACACTCCGGCCAAGAGACCCAGTACTTC.

The chain has TRBV11-2 and TRBJ2-3; D unresolved. CDR1 and CDR2 (germline): SGHAT, FQNNGV. Trimming removed 3 bases from V and 3 bases from J, with 10 bases in between. CDR3 length equals 14 residues. The CDR3 sequence: CASSFTLDTDTQYF. CDR3 in DNA: TGTGCCAGCAGCTTCACTCTAGATACAGATACGCAGTATTTT. The complete variable domain, with remaining parts taken from reference TRBV11-2 and TRBJ2-3, reads EAGVAQSPRYKIIEKRQSVAFWCNPISGHATLYWYQQILGQGPKLLIQFQNNGVVDDSQLPKDRFSAERLKGVDSTLKIQPAKLEDSAVYLCASSFTLDTDTQYFGPGTRLTVL.

V usage is TRBV18 and J usage is TRBJ2-3; 7 nucleotides line up with TRBD1. This CDR3 is 12 amino acids long. Germline CDR1 is KGHSH and CDR2 is LQKENI. J gave up 5 bases and V 4 bases, and 0 bases lay outside the gene matches. This CDR3 is CASSRDRDTQYF. The CDR3 region has the DNA TGTGCCAGCTCACGGGACAGAGATACGCAGTATTTT.

The V call is TRBV28, the J call TRBJ2-5; D is ambiguous. Germline V CDR1 and CDR2: MDHEN, SYDVKM. This CDR3 region has 14 residues. Trimming cost V 4 bases and J 3 bases, with 12 bases left between them. In nucleotides, the CDR3 is TGTGCCAGCAGTTCAGCTGGCGGAGAAGAGACCCAGTACTTC. Its protein product is CASSSAGGEETQYF.

The chain is built from TRBV7-3 and TRBJ2-7, with 7 bases fitting TRBD1. The length of the CDR3 is 15 residues. CDR1 is SGHTA, CDR2 FQGTGA, per germline. V lost 4 bases to trimming and J lost 3 bases; unmatched junction nucleotides: 9. This CDR3 reads CASSSRQGGFYEQYF. The CDR3 DNA follows: TGTGCCAGCAGCTCGAGACAGGGTGGGTTCTACGAGCAGTACTTC.

In the case of this clone: Other DNA sequences from this sample encode an identical CDR3 as well. This sequence joins TRBV5-1 and TRBJ1-1; D perhaps matches TRBD1 (5 bases). This CDR3 spans 15 amino acids. Trimming cost V 0 bases and J 2 bases, with 11 bases left between them. Looked up from germline, CDR1 is SGHRS and CDR2 is YFSETQ. Here the CDR3 DNA reads TGCGCCAGCAGCTTGGGGGCAGGGTTAAACACTGAAGCTTTCTTT. Its protein product is CASSLGAGLNTEAFF.

A note on this clone: Distinct nucleotide sequences in the sample also encode this CDR3. This chain uses TRBV5-1 with TRBJ1-1, with a tentative D call TRBD1 (6 bases). The V end was cut by 5 bases, the J end by 1 base, with 12 bases between. Germline V gene sequence: CDR1 SGHRS, CDR2 YFSETQ. The CDR3 sequence is 14 residues long. CDR3 nucleotides: TGCGCCAGCAGTTCTACACAGGGGAACACTGAAGCTTTCTTT. Its protein product is CASSSTQGNTEAFF.

This clone has just a few counts. J is TRBJ2-7 and V is TRBV2; 8 positions agree with TRBD1. J gave up 3 bases and V 8 bases, and 6 bases lay outside the gene matches. The CDR3 runs to 13 residues. Per germline, CDR1 SNHLY and CDR2 FYNNEI. For the CDR3, the DNA is TGTGCCAGCGGGAGCAGGGGGCGCTACGAGCAGTACTTC. Its translation is CASGSRGRYEQYF.

This clone was seen only once. This rearrangement joins TRBV28 to TRBJ1-1; D not certain. CDR3 length: 16 amino acids. V was shortened by 2 bases and J by 6 bases, with 19 bases between the two germline ends. Germline V gene lookup returns CDR1 MDHEN and CDR2 SYDVKM. The chain's CDR3 is CASSLAGKIRGPEAFF. The CDR3 DNA is TGTGCCAGCAGTTTAGCGGGGAAAATCAGAGGCCCTGAAGCTTTCTTT.